This TCR beta chain is from a study of human T cells and chemical hapten exposure. Study in general: Patch tests delivered 0.01% DPC to the upper back and were evaluated at 6 days. Recorded diagnoses among the mostly female patients were alopecia areata, totalis or universalis.

This clonotype qualifies as medium-sized. As yet, its antigen is unknown. Overall study results and limits: TCRs at a frequency above 1 in 1000 stayed unchanged with DPC sensitization.

Via MiXCR, TCRdb re-called the RACE reads, giving one row per CDR3 protein. The table records approximately 370,000 distinct CDR3 sequences, about 5% of them present only once. CDR1 and CDR2 (germline): SGHAT, FQNNGV. V was pared by 5 bases and J by 8 bases, with 23 bases between. The CDR3 loop spans 16 amino acids. The sample's time point: pre-sensitization, week 0. Regarding treatment: therapeutic diphenylcyclopropenone sensitization with weekly scalp DPC. Each donor was an alopecia patient between 18 and 70 years of age who qualified for DPC. The sequencing here drew on whole blood, taken in connection with sensitization to the hapten diphenylcyclopropenone (DPC). The chain combines TRBV11-2 with TRBJ2-3; D might be TRBD2 (5 bases). This sequence was found in a woman under 30 with alopecia areata. Some clones in this sample may be carry-over from other donors' samples. As DNA, the CDR3 is TGTGCCAGCAGCACCGGGGAGAAACTATTCGCCCTTACGCAGTATTTT. It yields the protein CASSTGEKLFALTQYF. Combining the CDR3 with reference TRBV11-2 and TRBJ2-3 gives the whole variable domain EAGVAQSPRYKIIEKRQSVAFWCNPISGHATLYWYQQILGQGPKLLIQFQNNGVVDDSQLPKDRFSAERLKGVDSTLKIQPAKLEDSAVYLCASSTGEKLFALTQYFGPGTRLTVL.